This T cell receptor beta chain was sequenced for a study of T cell responses to AZD1222 COVID-19 vaccine (dated by TCRdb to the early 2020s). Study-level background: AZD1222 recipients whose second dose came at about 4 weeks and those whose second dose came at about 12 weeks were combined into one group, since spike-specific TCR depth and breadth did not differ between the two schedules. A total of 233 trial participants underwent TCR sequencing, of whom about 210 had received two doses of AZD1222 and some 25 had received two doses of the MenACWY control vaccine. Trial participants were enrolled into age subgroups of 18-55, 56-69 and 70-plus years, which contained approximately 150, 28 and 58 TCR-sequenced participants, respectively.

The CDR3 regions of human TCRbeta chains were analyzed by immunosequencing. In the authors' own workflow: Repertoire TCRs were matched against a reference library of SARS-CoV-2-specific TCRs generated with the MIRA antigen-specificity platform. Breadth was defined as the fraction of unique TCRs that were SARS-CoV-2-associated, and depth was defined as the fraction of total T cells that were SARS-CoV-2-associated. Each spike-specific TCR was assigned to its reactive spike region and to a CD4 or CD8 class using the MIRA data. Log10-transformed breadth and depth values were compared by one-way ANOVA with Sidak's multiple comparisons tests. TCRdb took this table from immuneACCESS and kept in-frame rearrangements with V and J called. Such tables lack part of the clones; where checked against another copy, unresolved V genes explain under half of the gap, and the rest is unexplained. V and J calls and clone size are given by that table; D and trimming were obtained from the DNA. This sample holds around 130,000 clones; approximately 89% were observed only once. Over 3.5% of the sample is held by the ten biggest clonotypes.

The CDR1 and CDR2 encoded by the germline V gene (reference sequence) are MNHEY and SMNVEV. Trimming costs V 5 bases and J 0 bases, and their ends lie 20 bases apart. Inclusive of the bounding cysteine and phenylalanine, the CDR3 is 17 residues long. Only the CDR3 portion is preserved as DNA: 51 bases, with reading frame beginning at the first base. Of note for this clone: It lacks a known antigen. No qualities accompany the bases; no much larger clone lies one base away.

Study-wide conclusions, independent of this receptor: Conclusions about previously exposed vaccinees are limited because only five to seven AZD1222 recipients were SARS-CoV-2 seropositive at baseline. No day 14 peak-response samples were available, so repertoires were characterized only after the peak T cell response. Epitopes outside the regions mutated in the B.1.351 and B.1.1.7 variants were reportedly recognized by nearly half of the unique spike-specific TCRs. The 56-69-year group was small, and its depth increase did not reach significance, likely because of low power. A significant rise in spike-specific TCR breadth and depth was observed after two AZD1222 doses relative to day 0 and relative to MenACWY recipients. The vaccine-associated CD4 TCRs covered the entire spike protein, and the dominant responses fell in regions 160-218 and 743-854. Participants were mostly white British, with more females than males. The authors suggested clonal diversity may have been underestimated.

In light of the paper, this sample's time point label describes: baseline before first vaccination. Vaccinee samples were obtained from the UK trials COV001 and COV002, which included a single-blind randomized controlled phase 2/3 trial of AZD1222 (ChAdOx1 nCoV-19) in healthy adults. For TCRbeta chain sequencing, PBMC samples were collected from trial participants at day 0 and at day 28 after the second dose. This clonotype originated in an adult in good health. The rearrangement combines TRBV27 with TRBJ2-7; the D gene is perhaps TRBD1 or TRBD2, each of them matching over 5 bases. Here the sequenced sample was peripheral blood, taken on day 0 of AZD1222 vaccination. CDR3 reads: CASSKTPLGESSYEQYF. The nucleotide sequence is TGTGCCAGCAGTAAAACCCCTCTGGGGGAATCCTCCTACGAGCAGTACTTC.